The clone carrying this TCR beta chain has only a few counts. This sample was taken from a study of T cells in Graves' hyperthyroidism and ophthalmopathy. Amplification yielded TCR beta CDR3 regions, with RNA transcripts as the source. TCR CDR3 regions were first amplified by RT-PCR with HTBI primers. TCRdb re-derived calls from the multiplex PCR reads in MiXCR, one entry per CDR3 protein. The sample gives some 320,000 distinct CDR3 sequences, roughly 13% of which show up once; roughly 35% is in the top ten. Per the germline V gene, CDR1 is DFQATT and CDR2 is SNEGSKA (reference sequence). The CDR3 spans 13 residues. V was clipped by 3 bases and J by 0 bases; unmatched bases: 2. Patients with uncontrolled infections, other autoimmune diseases, pregnancy or lactation were excluded.

The gene calls are TRBV20-1 and TRBJ2-7, with 7 bases lining up with TRBD2. The clonotype was recovered from a woman between 40 and 55 years old with Graves' ophthalmopathy. Sample: blood. The CDR3 is CSASGGISYEQYF. CDR3 DNA sequence: TGCAGTGCTAGCGGGGGGATCTCCTACGAGCAGTACTTC.